These 27 T cell receptor beta chains share one sample of origin, sequenced in a study of T cell changes during pregnancy in multiple sclerosis (dated by TCRdb to the late 2010s). The method behind the library was the immunoSEQ multiplex PCR assay. Not all clones reach the TCRdb copy of this immuneACCESS table, which keeps in-frame sequences only. Checked studies attribute under half of the gap to unresolved V genes and leave the rest unexplained. The sample contains 100,000 or so clones, around 93% of them found a single time. Clones ranked in the top ten supply about 4.5% of the sample. Sequencing was performed on peripheral blood, taken in the first trimester of pregnancy. These receptors all come from a female donor with multiple sclerosis, enrolled in a pregnancy study.

The chain links TRBV19 to TRBJ2-7; 9 bases align to TRBD1. The CDR3 covers 13 residues. Germline values: CDR1 LNHDA, CDR2 SQIVND (reference sequence). V shed 3 bases and J 3 bases; nucleotides not matched to a gene: 0. The CDR3 sequence: CASSMGQGYEQYF. The CDR3 nucleotides are TGTGCCAGTAGTATGGGACAGGGCTACGAGCAGTACTTC.

This clone was seen once. The chain joins TRBV11-1 to TRBJ2-3; 7 bases match TRBD1. Germline V gene sequence: CDR1 SGHAT, CDR2 FQDESV (reference sequence). This CDR3 region has 15 residues. Unmatched junction bases numbered 9, after V lost 2 bases and J lost 7 bases. Here the CDR3 DNA reads TGTGCCAGCAGCTTATGGGACAGACAAACCCATACGCAGTATTTT. It codes for CASSLWDRQTHTQYF.

The gene calls are TRBV10-1 and TRBJ2-5; 8 bases line up with TRBD1. V lost 4 bases to trimming and J lost 2 bases; unmatched junction nucleotides: 9. The CDR3 spans 16 residues. Germline CDR1 reads WNHNN; CDR2 reads SYGVQD (reference sequence). The CDR3 sequence is CASSVTQGVGQETQYF. CDR3 in DNA: TGCGCCAGCAGTGTGACACAGGGGGTCGGACAAGAGACCCAGTACTTC.

The V call is TRBV5-5, the J call TRBJ1-1; TRBD1 might be the D (6 bases). The CDR3 is made up of 15 amino acids. With 3 bases removed from V and 5 bases from J, the gap between germline ends came to 17 bases. Germline V gives CDR1 SGHKS, CDR2 YYEKEE (reference sequence). CDR3 coding DNA: TGTGCCAGCAGCTCCAGGGTCGGCCAGGGGACTGAAGCTTTCTTT. This gives the protein CASSSRVGQGTEAFF.

The chain is built from TRBV7-9 and TRBJ1-4; tentatively, D is TRBD1 (6 bases). Germline lookup yields CDR1 SEHNR and CDR2 FQNEAQ (reference sequence). CDR3 length equals 16 residues. Deletions cut 2 bases from V and 4 bases from J, with 14 bases between. CDR3 amino acids: CASSLLSGQYNEKLFF. CDR3 in DNA: TGTGCCAGCAGCTTATTGTCAGGACAGTATAATGAAAAACTGTTTTTT.

This clone was seen only once. CDR3 loop: CASSLDGGGGTETQYF. CDR3 sequence (DNA): TGTGCCAGCAGCTTAGATGGAGGCGGGGGGACCGAGACCCAGTACTTC. The chain links TRBV11-2 to TRBJ2-5; 8 nucleotides line up with TRBD2. The J segment lost 5 bases and the V segment lost 0 bases, leaving 8 bases of the junction unmatched. Per the germline V gene, CDR1 is SGHAT and CDR2 is FQNNGV. CDR3 size: 16 residues.

The V call is TRBV2, the J call TRBJ2-5; D might be TRBD2 (6 bases). This CDR3 is 16 amino acids long. V lost 5 bases to trimming and J lost 0 bases, with 16 bases between them. Per germline, CDR1 SNHLY and CDR2 FYNNEI. The CDR3: CASSLTGGKYQETQYF. The CDR3 nucleotides are TGTGCCAGCAGTCTTACTGGGGGGAAGTACCAAGAGACCCAGTACTTC.

This rearrangement joins TRBV27 to TRBJ1-2, with D perhaps TRBD1 (6 bases). This CDR3 contains 12 residues. V lost 4 bases, J lost 6 bases, and 9 bases lay in between. Germline V gene data show CDR1 as MNHEY and CDR2 as SMNVEV (reference sequence). The DNA for the CDR3 is TGTGCCAGCAGTTCATACAGGGATGGCTACACCTTC. It yields the protein CASSSYRDGYTF.

J is TRBJ2-3 and V is TRBV9, with 10 bases lining up with TRBD2. The CDR3 contains 16 residues. The J segment lost 2 bases and the V segment lost 3 bases, leaving 6 bases of the junction unmatched. Per the germline V gene, CDR1 is SGDLS and CDR2 is YYNGEE. The CDR3 sequence: CASSAKLAGNTDTQYF. The CDR3 DNA is TGTGCCAGCAGCGCCAAACTAGCGGGGAACACAGATACGCAGTATTTT.

This clone was observed once. The chain carries TRBV30 and TRBJ2-1; maybe TRBD2 (5 bases). V shed 3 bases and J shed 0 bases, with 18 bases lying between them. Germline CDR1 GTSNPN, CDR2 SVGIG (reference sequence). The CDR3 spans 17 residues. The CDR3 region has the DNA TGTGCCTGGAGCACGAATACGGACTGGCCCTCCTACAATGAGCAGTTCTTC. It specifies CAWSTNTDWPSYNEQFF. Looking up the rest from reference TRBV30 and TRBJ2-1 gives the full variable domain: SQTIHQWPATLVQPVGSPLSLECTVEGTSNPNLYWYRQAAGRGLQLLFYSVGIGQISSEVPQNLSASRPQDRQFILSSKKLLLSDSGFYLCAWSTNTDWPSYNEQFFGPGTRLTVL.

V usage is TRBV10-3 and J usage is TRBJ2-5, with a possible D match to TRBD1 (5 bases). CDR3 length: 14 residues. V was clipped by 2 bases and J by 3 bases, with 10 bases between them. Germline CDR1 ENHRY, CDR2 SYGVKD. The CDR3 DNA reads TGTGCCATCAGTGAGCCCAGGGTTGAAGAGACCCAGTACTTC. It yields the protein CAISEPRVEETQYF.

This clone has only one observation. V and J are TRBV6-5 and TRBJ2-3; 8 nucleotides align to TRBD2. CDR1 and CDR2 (germline): MNHEY, SVGAGI. The CDR3 runs 14 residues. V shed 2 bases, J shed 2 bases, and the junction held 0 bases outside the gene matches. The CDR3 DNA reads as TGTGCCAGCAGTTACGGACTAGCCACAGATACGCAGTATTTT. Its translation is CASSYGLATDTQYF.

This chain links TRBV5-1 with TRBJ1-1; 7 bases map to TRBD1. The CDR3 consists of 15 residues. The V segment lost 5 bases and the J segment 3 bases; nucleotides outside the gene matches: 10. Germline V CDR1 and CDR2: SGHRS, YFSETQ. CDR3 in DNA: TGCGCCAGCAGTCAAGAGACAGGGAGATACACTGAAGCTTTCTTT. The encoded protein is CASSQETGRYTEAFF.

V is TRBV27 and J is TRBJ1-5; tentative D call: TRBD1 (6 bases). Germline V lookup: CDR1 MNHEY, CDR2 SMNVEV (reference sequence). Trimming shortened V by 5 bases and J by 3 bases, and 14 bases separated the two germline ends. This CDR3 contains 15 residues. The CDR3 region is CASSKTGFANQPQHF. CDR3 bases: TGTGCCAGCAGTAAAACAGGGTTTGCCAATCAGCCCCAGCATTTT.

This chain joins TRBV29-1 and TRBJ2-1, with D perhaps TRBD2 (7 bases). Germline V gene lookup returns CDR1 SQVTM and CDR2 ANQGSEA. The CDR3 is 16 amino acids. Trimming took 1 base from V and 3 from J, leaving 16 bases between them. The CDR3 here is CSVEGRGGFIYNEQFF. For the CDR3, the DNA is TGCAGCGTTGAAGGCAGGGGAGGGTTCATCTACAATGAGCAGTTCTTC.

The table lists this clone with a few counts. This sequence joins TRBV6-4 and TRBJ2-3; D call uncertain. V was shortened by 2 bases and J by 0 bases, with 3 bases between the two germline ends. The germline gives CDR1 MRHNA, CDR2 SNTAGT. The CDR3 covers 13 residues. CDR3 region: CASSDGSTDTQYF. The CDR3 region has the DNA TGTGCCAGCAGTGACGGCAGCACAGATACGCAGTATTTT.

The J gene is TRBJ1-2, the V gene TRBV30; possibly TRBD1 for D (6 bases). The V and J ends lost 8 bases and 6 bases respectively, with 25 bases between them. Germline CDR1 GTSNPN, CDR2 SVGIG (reference sequence). This CDR3 region has 15 residues. The CDR3 here is CAGYPGQTPKDGYTF. The CDR3, as DNA: TGTGCCGGTTACCCAGGACAGACTCCCAAAGATGGCTACACCTTC.

J is TRBJ2-5 and V is TRBV5-6, with D tentatively TRBD2 (5 bases). Germline CDR1 and CDR2: SGHDT and YYEEEE. The V end lost 5 bases, the J end lost 5 bases, and 22 bases lay between the germline ends. The CDR3 consists of 16 residues. Written as DNA, the CDR3 is TGTGCCAGCAGTTCACGAAGGGAGCGCCCCGGGGAGACCCAGTACTTC. This encodes CASSSRRERPGETQYF.

The chain joins TRBV19 to TRBJ1-5; 8 nucleotides line up with TRBD1. V dropped 1 base and J dropped 0; count of bases not matched to a gene: 26. The CDR3 covers 24 residues. Germline CDR1 and CDR2: LNHDA and SQIVND (reference sequence). CDR3 DNA: TGTGCCAGTAGTATAGTTTCGAAGATTGGGGGGAGACAGGGGACTTTTTATAGCAATCAGCCCCAGCATTTT. Its protein product is CASSIVSKIGGRQGTFYSNQPQHF.

This chain connects TRBV9 to TRBJ1-1, with 7 bases matching TRBD1. Germline V gene lookup returns CDR1 SGDLS and CDR2 YYNGEE. The length of the CDR3 is 15 residues. Unmatched junction bases numbered 11, after V lost 7 bases and J lost 2 bases. CDR3 amino acids: CASGRDSEGNTEAFF. The CDR3 nucleotides read TGTGCCAGCGGTCGGGACAGCGAGGGCAACACTGAAGCTTTCTTT.

J is TRBJ2-5 and V is TRBV18, with a tentative D call TRBD1 (5 bases). Deletions cut 4 bases from V and 3 bases from J, with 12 bases between. The CDR3 is made up of 14 amino acids. Germline V gene lookup returns CDR1 KGHSH and CDR2 LQKENI. The CDR3 sequence is CASSRIDRKETQYF. As DNA, the CDR3 is TGTGCCAGCTCACGCATCGACAGAAAAGAGACCCAGTACTTC.

The chain has TRBV19 and TRBJ2-3; D gene unclear. The CDR3 consists of 11 residues. V lost 6 bases and J lost 5, with 6 bases in between. Per the germline V gene, CDR1 is LNHDA and CDR2 is SQIVND (reference sequence). CDR3 DNA sequence: TGTGCCAGTAGCGAGGTAGATACGCAGTATTTT. Its protein is CASSEVDTQYF.

The chain links TRBV7-2 to TRBJ2-1; 8 bases map to TRBD2. CDR1 and CDR2 (germline): SGHTA, FQGNSA. The V and J ends lost 4 bases and 1 base, in that order; junction bases with no gene match: 6. This CDR3 is built from 16 residues. CDR3 sequence: CASSSAGGRSYNEQFF. The DNA of the CDR3 is TGTGCCAGCAGCTCGGCGGGGGGCAGATCCTACAATGAGCAGTTCTTC.

This clone appeared a few times. The chain carries TRBV27 and TRBJ1-1; 7 bases are shared with TRBD1. The CDR3 contains 12 residues. V was clipped by 6 bases and J by 7 bases; unmatched bases: 5. Germline V lookup: CDR1 MNHEY, CDR2 SMNVEV (reference sequence). The chain's CDR3 is CASRRQGGEAFF. The CDR3 region has the DNA TGTGCCAGCAGGCGACAGGGAGGTGAAGCTTTCTTT.

The chain links TRBV25-1 to TRBJ1-1, with 7 nucleotides matching TRBD1. Germline V CDR1 and CDR2: MGHDK, SYGVNS. The CDR3 totals 16 residues. J was trimmed by 7 bases and V by 2 bases; bases with no gene match: 13. The CDR3 spells CASSEGDSSLHREAFF. As DNA, the CDR3 is TGTGCCAGCAGTGAAGGGGACAGTTCCCTCCATCGTGAAGCTTTCTTT.

This chain joins TRBV10-2 and TRBJ1-1; perhaps TRBD1 as D (5 bases). V lost 3 bases and J lost 1, with 9 bases in between. The CDR3 length is 14 residues. The germline gives CDR1 WSHSY, CDR2 SAAADI. CDR3 nucleotide sequence: TGCGCCAGCAGTGACGGGGGGTGGAACACTGAAGCTTTCTTT. It codes for CASSDGGWNTEAFF.

The genes are TRBV9 and TRBJ2-3; the match to TRBD2 covers 9 bases. The CDR3 length is 12 residues. From germline, CDR1 is SGDLS and CDR2 YYNGEE. Trimming cost V 3 bases and J 9 bases; bases outside gene matches: 2. CDR3 DNA sequence: TGTGCCAGCAGCGGGGCGGGGGGGACGCAGTATTTT. Residues: CASSGAGGTQYF.